The rows below give T cell receptor beta chains drawn from one sample of a study of blood T cells in healthy people across ages. TCRdb redid the calling of the 5' RACE reads with MiXCR, one entry per CDR3 protein. The repertoire holds almost 1 million distinct CDR3 sequences, with roughly half as singletons. Sequenced input: blood. These receptors came from a woman aged 60-75 years in good health. The CDR3 runs from the conserved cysteine through the conserved F or W. D genes are given only for firm matches. Rows may omit the clone size; those that give it use once, few, many or a size class.

V	J	D	size	DNA	CDR3
TRBV6-5	TRBJ1-2	-	-	TGTGCCAGCAGAGGACTGCTCACTAACTATGGCTACACCTTC	CASRGLLTNYGYTF
TRBV9	TRBJ2-1	-	few	TGTGCCAGCGGGGGGAATGAGCAGTTCTTC	CASGGNEQFF
TRBV5-1	TRBJ2-3	TRBD2	-	TGCGCCAGCAGGCTAGCGGGAGTCTTGGATACGCAGTATTTT	CASRLAGVLDTQYF
TRBV27	TRBJ2-7	-	-	TGTGCCAGCAGTCCACACGCCCGTGGGGTTCTTGGTCCGTTCTACGAGCAGTACTTC	CASSPHARGVLGPFYEQYF
TRBV3-1	TRBJ2-7	-	-	TGTGCCAGCAGCCAAAGCCCGACAGTCTACGAGCAGTACTTC	CASSQSPTVYEQYF
TRBV12-3/TRBV12-4	TRBJ1-5	-	-	TGTGCCAGCAGTTTATTGGGAACAGCGAATCAGCCCCAGCATTTT	CASSLLGTANQPQHF
TRBV2	TRBJ2-1	TRBD2	-	TGTGCCAGCAGGACTAGCGGGAGTTTGTATGAGCAGTTCTTC	CASRTSGSLYEQFF
TRBV5-4	TRBJ2-1	-	once	TGTGCCAGCAGAGAGAGAACAGGGAGCTCCTACAATGAGCAGTTCTTC	CASRERTGSSYNEQFF
TRBV28	TRBJ2-1	TRBD1	-	TGTGCCAGTTCCGGGACAGGATCCTACAATGAGCAGTTCTTC	CASSGTGSYNEQFF
TRBV28	TRBJ2-3	-	-	TGTGCCAGCAGTTTACCGAATCCGGGAGCTGGGGATACGCAGTATTTT	CASSLPNPGAGDTQYF
TRBV9	TRBJ2-1	-	few	TGTGCCAGCAGCGTAGCTCGAGACAATGAGCAGTTCTTC	CASSVARDNEQFF
TRBV28	TRBJ1-2	-	-	TGTGCCAGCAGCCCTATATCTCTCGGGAAGGCGGGAGCTAACTATGGCTACACCTTC	CASSPISLGKAGANYGYTF
TRBV11-2	TRBJ2-5	TRBD2	-	TGTGCCAGCAGCTTAGTCGGGACTAGCGGGAGTTCGTACCAAGAGACCCAGTACTTC	CASSLVGTSGSSYQETQYF
TRBV20-1	TRBJ1-1	-	-	TGCAGTGCTAGCATGGGGGGGACTGAAGCTTTCTTT	CSASMGGTEAFF
TRBV20-1	TRBJ2-3	-	-	TGCAGTACCGTCGGACTGGCGGAGTACACAGATACGCAGTATTTT	CSTVGLAEYTDTQYF
TRBV4-3	TRBJ2-1	TRBD2	-	TGCGCCAGCAGCCCTGGATCGAGGACTAGCGGCTACAATGAGCAGTTCTTC	CASSPGSRTSGYNEQFF
TRBV27	TRBJ2-4	TRBD1	-	TGTGCCAGCAGTGATGTAAGGCGCAGGGGGAAAAACATTCAGTACTTC	CASSDVRRRGKNIQYF
TRBV4-1	TRBJ1-6	-	-	TGCGCCAGCAGCCAAGGGCCAGGGGAAGATCTATATAATTCACCCCTCCACTTT	CASSQGPGEDLYNSPLHF
TRBV5-1	TRBJ2-7	TRBD1	-	TGCGCCAGCAGCCCCTGGACAGGGACCGACGAGCAGTACTTC	CASSPWTGTDEQYF
TRBV7-2	TRBJ2-7	-	few	TGTGCCAGCAGCTTCCCACCCGCCTACGAGCAGTACTTC	CASSFPPAYEQYF
TRBV20-1	TRBJ2-7	-	-	TGCAGTGCTAGTGGAGCGGAGGGGGCCTACGAGCAGTACTTC	CSASGAEGAYEQYF
TRBV29-1	TRBJ2-6	TRBD2	-	TGCAGCGTTGAACCGGGGGGGACCTCTGGGGCCAACGTCCTGACTTTC	CSVEPGGTSGANVLTF
TRBV12-3/TRBV12-4	TRBJ1-1	-	many	TGTGCCAGCAGGGAAAGTTACGATGGCACTGAAGCTTTCTTT	CASRESYDGTEAFF
TRBV11-1	TRBJ2-1	-	-	TGTGCCAGCAGCTTTCTCATCCTAAGTCGGGGCTCCCACAATGAGCAGTTCTTC	CASSFLILSRGSHNEQFF
TRBV27	TRBJ2-3	-	-	TGTGCCAGCCCGTGGGTAACAGATACGCAGTATTTT	CASPWVTDTQYF
TRBV30	TRBJ1-4	-	-	TGTGCCTGGATGCAGCCAAATGAAAAACTGTTTTTT	CAWMQPNEKLFF
TRBV4-3	TRBJ1-6	-	-	TGCGCCAGCAGCCAAAAAATCAGTCCGACGAATTCACCCCTCCACTTT	CASSQKISPTNSPLHF